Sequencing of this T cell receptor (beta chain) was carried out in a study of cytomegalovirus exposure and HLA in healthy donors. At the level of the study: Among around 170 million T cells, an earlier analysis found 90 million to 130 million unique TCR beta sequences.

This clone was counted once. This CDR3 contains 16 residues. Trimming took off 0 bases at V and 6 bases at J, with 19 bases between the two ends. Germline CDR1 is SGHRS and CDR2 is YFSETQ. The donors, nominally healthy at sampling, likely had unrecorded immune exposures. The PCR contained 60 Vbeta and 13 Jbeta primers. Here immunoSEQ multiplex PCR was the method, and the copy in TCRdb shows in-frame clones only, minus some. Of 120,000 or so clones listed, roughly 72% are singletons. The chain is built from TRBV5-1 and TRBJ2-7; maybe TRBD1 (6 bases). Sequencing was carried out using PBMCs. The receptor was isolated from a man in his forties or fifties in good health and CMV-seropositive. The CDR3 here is CASSLGRRGSDGEQYF. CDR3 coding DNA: TGCGCCAGCAGCTTGGGACGCAGGGGCAGTGACGGCGAGCAGTACTTC.